This T cell receptor (beta chain) is from a study of human T cells and chemical hapten exposure. Study overall: 2% DPC was applied to around 2 cm by around 2 cm of upper inner arm skin for sensitization.

TCRdb re-called the RACE reads with MiXCR, one entry per CDR3 protein. In the table there are fewer than 130,000 distinct CDR3 sequences, 9.5% to 12% of which are singletons. Stated time point: patch test 1, 2 weeks after DPC sensitization. Treatment denoted: therapeutic diphenylcyclopropenone sensitization with weekly scalp DPC. Every patch test was put on after a blood sample was taken. This clonotype was detected many times. This TCR derives from a woman aged 35 to 49 with alopecia areata. Some clones in this sample may be carry-over from other donors' samples. The source material was whole blood, sampled in connection with sensitization to the hapten diphenylcyclopropenone (DPC).

The CDR3 spells CASSSETAVGEQFF. The CDR3, as DNA: TGTGCCAGCAGCTCCGAGACAGCCGTAGGTGAGCAGTTCTTC. The chain combines TRBV6-2 or TRBV6-3 with TRBJ2-1, with D perhaps TRBD1 (5 bases). This CDR3 contains 14 residues. The V gene's germline CDR1 is MNHEY and CDR2 SVGEGT. Trimming shortened V by 6 bases and J by 9 bases, and 18 bases separated the two germline ends.